This entry lists 21 T cell receptor beta chains sequenced from one sample in a study of CD8 T cells in Susac syndrome. An amount of RNA that ranged from roughly 0.5 to 1 ug was reverse transcribed with random hexamers. TCRdb reprocessed the immunoSEQ multiplex PCR reads with MiXCR, giving one entry per CDR3 protein. Among 250,000 to 300,000 distinct CDR3 sequences listed, around nine tenths were seen once. Sequences were obtained from CD8+ T cells from PBMCs. The receptors were sampled from a human donor with multiple sclerosis.

The V call is TRBV6-4, the J call TRBJ2-3, with 7 bases aligning to TRBD2. The CDR3 length is 16 residues. The V gene end was trimmed by 2 bases and the J gene end by 0 bases; junction bases not matched to a gene: 5. Germline CDR1 MRHNA, CDR2 SNTAGT. The CDR3 sequence is CASSDPAGASTDTQYF. The CDR3 DNA is TGTGCCAGCAGTGACCCGGCGGGAGCTAGCACAGATACGCAGTATTTT.

This rearrangement joins TRBV2 to TRBJ2-5; D is possibly TRBD1 (5 bases). Trimming left V 7 bases short and J 0 bases short, with 9 bases between. The CDR3 is 13 amino acids. The germline V gene encodes CDR1 SNHLY and CDR2 FYNNEI. CDR3 region: CASKPTDQETQYF. Here the CDR3 DNA reads TGTGCCAGCAAACCGACAGACCAAGAGACCCAGTACTTC.

The chain has TRBV20-1 and TRBJ2-2; D remains ambiguous. Germline-derived CDR1 and CDR2 are DFQATT and SNEGSKA (reference sequence). With 0 bases removed from V and 0 bases from J, the gap between germline ends came to 2 bases. The CDR3 sequence is 13 residues long. The CDR3 here is CSAREPNTGELFF. The CDR3 DNA sequence: TGCAGTGCTAGAGAACCGAACACCGGGGAGCTGTTTTTT.

The V gene is TRBV4-3, the J gene TRBJ1-6; D is undetermined. V was trimmed by 0 bases and J by 5 bases, leaving 8 bases between them. The germline V gene encodes CDR1 LGHNA and CDR2 YSLEER. The CDR3 length is 15 residues. CDR3 in amino acids: CASSQDWNNNSPLHF. The CDR3 DNA sequence: TGCGCCAGCAGCCAAGATTGGAATAATAATTCACCCCTCCACTTT.

The chain carries TRBV10-3 and TRBJ2-7; TRBD1 is a possible D gene (6 bases). The CDR3 length is 14 residues. Germline CDR1 reads ENHRY; CDR2 reads SYGVKD. The V and J ends lost 10 bases and 2 bases respectively, with 18 bases between them. Here the CDR3 reads CATGAGDGTYEQYF. The CDR3 nucleotides read TGTGCCACAGGGGCCGGAGACGGAACCTACGAGCAGTACTTC.

V is TRBV20-1 and J is TRBJ2-7, with D unresolved. V shed 0 bases and J shed 2 bases, with 14 bases lying between them. There are 15 residues in the CDR3. Germline CDR1 is DFQATT and CDR2 is SNEGSKA (reference sequence). In nucleotides, the CDR3 is TGCAGTGCTAGAGATCCCCCCGAATTCCCCTACGAGCAGTACTTC. This encodes CSARDPPEFPYEQYF.

This chain connects TRBV5-4 to TRBJ2-7, with D unresolved. The V and J ends lost 0 bases and 5 bases respectively, with 18 bases between them. CDR1 SGHNT and CDR2 YYREEE come from the germline V gene (reference sequence). The CDR3 length is 16 residues. CDR3 nucleotide sequence: TGTGCCAGCAGCTTGGACCCGACGGAGACGTCAGACGAGCAGTACTTC. The encoded protein is CASSLDPTETSDEQYF.

The chain uses TRBV19 and TRBJ2-2; D gene ambiguous. Germline V lookup: CDR1 LNHDA, CDR2 SQIVND (reference sequence). This CDR3 contains 14 residues. V lost 5 bases, J lost 4 bases, and 11 bases lay in between. CDR3 bases: TGTGCCAGTAGTCTCGGCTCGCCCACCGGGGAGCTGTTTTTT. Translating gives CASSLGSPTGELFF.

This clonotype has just one count. The chain recombines TRBV12-3 or TRBV12-4 with TRBJ1-2; 7 positions agree with TRBD1. J gave up 12 bases and V 6 bases, and 7 bases lay outside the gene matches. CDR3 size: 11 residues. The DNA of the CDR3 is TGTGCCAGCAGGCTTACAGGGGTTGACACCTTC. Amino acid sequence: CASRLTGVDTF.

The V call is TRBV5-8, the J call TRBJ2-2, with 9 bases fitting TRBD1. The CDR3 spans 16 residues. Germline CDR1 reads SGHTS; CDR2 reads YDEGEE. With V trimmed by 1 base and J by 5 bases, 6 bases remained unmatched. In DNA, the CDR3 is TGTGCCAGCAGCTTGCTGGGACAGGGATGGACCGGGGAGCTGTTTTTT. Amino acid sequence: CASSLLGQGWTGELFF.

This clonotype occurred a few times. The V and J genes are TRBV7-8 and TRBJ2-1; no clear D. The CDR3 contains 15 residues. V lost 5 bases to trimming and J lost 0 bases, with 11 bases between them. Germline V gene sequence: CDR1 SGHVS, CDR2 FQNEAQ. The CDR3 sequence is CASSQTRSSYNEQFF. The CDR3, as DNA: TGTGCCAGCAGCCAGACGCGGAGCTCCTACAATGAGCAGTTCTTC.

The rearrangement joins TRBV7-8 to TRBJ2-1, with 12 nucleotides matching TRBD2. The V segment lost 5 bases and the J segment 1 base; nucleotides outside the gene matches: 9. This CDR3 region has 18 residues. Germline V gene lookup returns CDR1 SGHVS and CDR2 FQNEAQ. The CDR3 spells CASSQGLAGSFSYNEQFF. The CDR3 DNA reads TGTGCCAGCAGCCAGGGACTAGCGGGTTCGTTTTCCTACAATGAGCAGTTCTTC.

This clonotype was observed at least ten times. V usage is TRBV5-4 and J usage is TRBJ2-3; D is undetermined. The CDR3 runs to 12 residues. CDR1 is SGHNT and CDR2 is YYREEE in the germline V gene (reference sequence). V was cut by 2 bases and J by 1 base, with 2 bases left in between. Here the CDR3 reads CASSFGTDTQYF. The CDR3 DNA sequence: TGTGCCAGCAGCTTCGGCACAGATACGCAGTATTTT.

The CDR3: CSVSTSGTTGNEQFF. The CDR3 DNA sequence: TGCAGTGTTTCCACTAGCGGGACAACGGGGAATGAGCAGTTCTTC. The chain uses TRBV20-1 and TRBJ2-1, with TRBD2 identical over 10 bases. The CDR3 consists of 15 residues. Germline V gene sequence: CDR1 DFQATT, CDR2 SNEGSKA (reference sequence). The J segment lost 7 bases and the V segment lost 7 bases, leaving 13 bases of the junction unmatched.

V gene TRBV27 combines with J gene TRBJ2-1; 8 bases map to TRBD2. Germline values: CDR1 MNHEY, CDR2 SMNVEV (reference sequence). The CDR3 extends over 17 amino acids. V gave up 3 bases and J gave up 3 bases; unmatched junction bases: 10. This CDR3 reads CASSLGSGKGFYNEQFF. CDR3 coding DNA: TGTGCCAGCAGTTTGGGTAGCGGGAAGGGTTTCTACAATGAGCAGTTCTTC.

This chain links TRBV13 with TRBJ1-3, with D hard to call. This CDR3 is 13 amino acids long. Germline assignment: CDR1 PRHDT and CDR2 FYEKMQ (reference sequence). Trimming removed 5 bases at V and 8 bases at J, with 13 bases between. The CDR3 sequence: CASSPPLHDTIYF. The CDR3 DNA reads as TGTGCCAGCAGCCCACCCCTTCATGACACCATATATTTT.

CDR3 DNA: TGTGCCAGCAGCCCCGTAGGTCTTAGGGCAGGGAGCAATGAGCAGTTCTTC. Residues: CASSPVGLRAGSNEQFF. J is TRBJ2-1 and V is TRBV7-9; possibly TRBD1 or TRBD2 for D (5 bases each). This CDR3 comprises 17 residues. Germline CDR1 SEHNR, CDR2 FQNEAQ (reference sequence). Trimming left V 5 bases short and J 6 bases short, with 23 bases between.

This clonotype was recorded once. The chain joins TRBV7-9 to TRBJ2-5; possibly TRBD1 or TRBD2 for D (5 bases each). The CDR3 is 14 residues long. Germline values: CDR1 SEHNR, CDR2 FQNEAQ (reference sequence). Trimming left V 4 bases short and J 7 bases short, with 16 bases between. CDR3 region: CASSSVDYGGTQYF. The CDR3 nucleotides are TGTGCCAGCAGCTCCGTCGACTATGGGGGGACCCAGTACTTC.

This clonotype was found a few times. The chain carries TRBV9 and TRBJ2-7; TRBD2 matches at 12 bases. V was clipped by 4 bases and J by 0 bases; unmatched bases: 5. Germline assignment: CDR1 SGDLS and CDR2 YYNGEE. This CDR3 spans 16 amino acids. The CDR3 nucleotides are TGTGCCAGCAGCCCAGGACTAGCGGGGAGCTCCTACGAGCAGTACTTC. Residues: CASSPGLAGSSYEQYF.

This chain uses TRBV9 with TRBJ2-2; the D gene is possibly TRBD2 (6 bases). This CDR3 contains 15 residues. V lost 6 bases, J lost 6 bases, and 18 bases lay in between. Germline V CDR1 and CDR2: SGDLS, YYNGEE. This CDR3 reads CASTLAPSVPGELFF. The CDR3, as DNA: TGTGCCAGCACCCTAGCCCCTAGCGTTCCCGGGGAGCTGTTTTTT. Full variable domain (remainder filled in from reference TRBV9 and TRBJ2-2): DSGVTQTPKHLITATGQRVTLRCSPRSGDLSVYWYQQSLDQGLQFLIQYYNGEERAKGNILERFSAQQFPDLHSELNLSSLELGDSALYFCASTLAPSVPGELFFGEGSRLTVL.

The chain recombines TRBV2 with TRBJ1-1; D perhaps matches TRBD1 (5 bases). The CDR3 consists of 14 residues. CDR1 SNHLY and CDR2 FYNNEI come from the germline V gene. V lost 3 bases, J lost 0 bases, and 8 bases lay in between. The CDR3 nucleotides read TGTGCCAGCAGTGAGACAGTAATGAACACTGAAGCTTTCTTT. This gives the protein CASSETVMNTEAFF. The variable domain in full, completed from reference TRBV2 and TRBJ1-1, reads EPEVTQTPSHQVTQMGQEVILRCVPISNHLYFYWYRQILGQKVEFLVSFYNNEISEKSEIFDDQFSVERPDGSNFTLKIRSTKLEDSAMYFCASSETVMNTEAFFGQGTRLTVV.